The entry below gives a single T cell receptor (beta chain) sequence along with its context. Its antigen is unidentified. Other DNA sequences in this specimen translate into the identical CDR3. This CDR3 has 14 amino acids. Trimming at V came to 5 bases and at J to 4 bases, leaving 5 bases not matched to a gene. The germline V gene has CDR1 SGHAT and CDR2 FQNNGV. The data derive from a study of shared clonotypes between healthy human individuals. Whole-study results and caveats: With a handful of donors compared, around 5% of naive CD4 clonotypes were shared. Non-shared clonotypes displayed generation probabilities falling below those of clonotypes present in all four donors.

CD45RO-negative CD8 cells positively selected for CCR7 made up the naive population, which excluded terminally differentiated effector memory CD45RA+ cells. There were only Caucasian adults among the donors, and all lived in Nashville, Tennessee. The repertoire was sequenced with immunoSEQ multiplex PCR; TCRdb's copy has only in-frame clones and lacks some. The top ten hold more than 0.9% of the sample, which has about 1,800,000 clones, just under 95% seen once. Input material: naive CD8+ T cells sorted from blood. The chain is built from TRBV11-2 and TRBJ2-1; TRBD1 agrees at 7 bases. This TCR came from a young man in good health. CDR3 region: CASSPGTAYNEQFF. In DNA, the CDR3 is TGTGCCAGCAGCCCAGGGACAGCGTACAATGAGCAGTTCTTC.